This T cell receptor beta chain was profiled in a study of a mutant IDH1 vaccine in newly diagnosed glioma. Overall study context: Patients received vaccination from 4-6 weeks after radiotherapy alone, or with temozolomide cycles. Earlier care involved radiotherapy, temozolomide, or both, and the majority received both.

The data were produced by immunoSEQ multiplex PCR, yet TCRdb's version contains in-frame clones alone and is incomplete. The sample has around 52,000 clones, 75% to 85% seen once. The time point was: week 35, safety follow-up. Doses of 300 ug of mutant IDH1 20-mer peptide were given with topical imiquimod. Vaccination of patients was performed eight times, in weeks 1, 3, 5, 7, 11, 15, 19 and 23. As for this clone: The antigen is not known.

After removal of 3 bases from V and 5 bases from J, the junction contained 5 bases not matched to a gene. Germline CDR1 is LNHDA and CDR2 is SQIVND (reference sequence). The CDR3 has 15 amino acids. The sequenced sample was PBMCs, obtained from a glioma patient whose treatment included an IDH1 peptide vaccine. The TCR sequence derives from a man aged 40-55 years with glioma. The rearrangement uses TRBV19 and TRBJ1-5; 9 bases are shared with TRBD1. The CDR3 protein is CASSIGQGLDQPQHF. The CDR3 DNA sequence: TGTGCCAGTAGTATCGGACAGGGGTTAGATCAGCCCCAGCATTTT.